These 5 T cell receptor beta chains were sequenced from one sample in a study of OX40 agonist ivuxolimab in advanced cancers. Sequencing was performed with immunoSEQ multiplex PCR; in TCRdb, only in-frame clones are kept and a portion is missing. The sample has about 98,000 clones, around 85% seen once. Sample: CD4+ or CD8+ T cells sorted from blood, taken in a trial of the OX40 agonist ivuxolimab. The receptors stem from an adult with an advanced solid tumor such as melanoma, head and neck, liver or kidney cancer.

This chain uses TRBV6-1 with TRBJ2-1; D tentatively fits TRBD1 or TRBD2 (6 bases each). There are 15 residues in the CDR3. V was clipped by 4 bases and J by 7 bases, with 17 bases between them. Germline V CDR1 and CDR2: MNHNS, SASEGT. CDR3 DNA: TGTGCCAGCAGTGGAAGAAAGGGGGGAGGAAATGAGCAGTTCTTC. Protein product: CASSGRKGGGNEQFF.

The chain links TRBV27 to TRBJ1-3, with TRBD1 matching 9 bases. The CDR3 consists of 13 residues. The germline V gene has CDR1 MNHEY and CDR2 SMNVEV (reference sequence). J gave up 9 bases and V 6 bases, and 6 bases lay outside the gene matches. The CDR3 DNA reads TGTGCCAGCAGACGGACAGGGGAAGGCACCATATATTTT. This codes for CASRRTGEGTIYF.

The chain uses TRBV10-3 and TRBJ1-3; 8 bases fit TRBD1. Germline loops: CDR1 ENHRY, CDR2 SYGVKD. CDR3 length: 16 residues. V was pared by 1 base and J by 0 bases, with 2 bases of the junction left unmatched. In DNA, the CDR3 is TGTGCCATCAGTGAGTTCGGACAGGGCTCTGGAAACACCATATATTTT. It is translated as CAISEFGQGSGNTIYF.

V and J are TRBV6-1 and TRBJ2-7; no reliable D call. This CDR3 has 12 residues. The germline V gene encodes CDR1 MNHNS and CDR2 SASEGT. V was shortened by 1 base and J by 8 bases, with 9 bases between the two germline ends. Here the CDR3 reads CASSEEAVKQYF. DNA for the CDR3: TGTGCCAGCAGTGAAGAGGCGGTTAAGCAGTACTTC.

The chain carries TRBV28 and TRBJ1-1; D call uncertain. V lost 5 bases and J 11 bases, leaving 12 bases between the germline ends. The CDR3 runs to 11 residues. Germline CDR1 is MDHEN and CDR2 is SYDVKM. As DNA, the CDR3 is TGTGCCAGCAGTAGATACCGTGATGCTTTCTTT. This codes for CASSRYRDAFF.